What follows are 19 T cell receptor beta chains derived from one specimen sequenced in a study of T cell clusters in autoimmune cytopenias. TRB was amplified by touch-down multiplex PCR, primer pools A and B combined. One entry per CDR3 protein, without DNA, is what TCRdb gives after re-calling the multiplex PCR reads. The clone table shows about 2,000 distinct CDR3 sequences, with the ten largest holding about 6%. TRB amplification used around 260 ng of peripheral blood genomic DNA. Sequencing was done on a sample of peripheral blood. The receptors here all came from a human donor with an autoimmune cytopenia or autoimmune hepatitis (not recorded which).

This clonotype is labeled medium-sized based on frequency. The chain carries TRBV5-6 and TRBJ2-5. In germline, CDR1 is SGHDT, CDR2 YYEEEE. This CDR3 comprises 14 residues. The CDR3 here is CASSFGSSTETQYF.

Its frequency marks this clonotype as large. The J gene is TRBJ2-3, the V gene TRBV30; as DNA is missing, the TRBD1 call by TCRdb cannot be tested. The CDR3 sequence is 13 residues long. The germline V gene has CDR1 GTSNPN and CDR2 SVGIG (reference sequence). The CDR3 loop is CAWGRLAQDTQYF.

Frequency places this clonotype as medium-sized. The V call is TRBV7-9, the J call TRBJ2-7; TCRdb's D gene call, TRBD1, goes unchecked for lack of DNA. This CDR3 region has 14 residues. Germline values: CDR1 SEHNR, CDR2 FQNEAQ (reference sequence). CDR3 in amino acids: CASSLVGTGGEQYF.

The rearrangement joins TRBV7-4 to TRBJ2-7; TCRdb designates TRBD2, a call that cannot be tested without DNA. This CDR3 has 14 amino acids. Germline V CDR1 and CDR2: SGHVT, SQSDAQ. The CDR3 protein is CASSRGLAGYEQYF.

This clonotype registers medium-sized (0.01 to 0.1%) by frequency. This sequence joins TRBV7-9 and TRBJ2-3; TCRdb lists TRBD2, though no DNA is available to test this call. Germline V gene lookup returns CDR1 SEHNR and CDR2 FQNEAQ (reference sequence). CDR3 length: 11 amino acids. CDR3 sequence reads: CASSEGLRSYF.

Considering frequency, this clonotype is medium-sized. The chain combines TRBV6-6 with TRBJ2-7; TCRdb designates TRBD2, a call that cannot be tested without DNA. The germline V gene has CDR1 MNHNY and CDR2 SVGAGI (reference sequence). This CDR3 is 16 amino acids long. The CDR3 reads CASTGRTSGVSYEQYF.

This clonotype is identified as large from frequency. The chain uses TRBV19 and TRBJ2-3. Germline V gene data show CDR1 as LNHDA and CDR2 as SQIVND (reference sequence). This CDR3 comprises 16 residues. CDR3 sequence reads: CASSIGNQKGTDTQYF.

This chain joins TRBV7-2 and TRBJ1-2; TCRdb indicates TRBD1, and absent DNA this call remains unverified. Germline V gene lookup returns CDR1 SGHTA and CDR2 FQGNSA. There are 15 residues in the CDR3. This chain's CDR3 is CASSPGSIQTYGYTF. Full variable domain (missing parts from reference TRBV7-2 and TRBJ1-2): GAGVSQSPSNKVTEKGKDVELRCDPISGHTALYWYRQSLGQGLEFLIYFQGNSAPDKSGLPSDRFSAERTGGSVSTLTIQRTQQEDSAVYLCASSPGSIQTYGYTFGSGTRLTVV.

This clonotype shows up as medium-sized by frequency. V is TRBV7-2 and J is TRBJ2-3. Germline CDR1 and CDR2: SGHTA and FQGNSA. This CDR3 has 12 amino acids. CDR3 protein: CASSASTDTQYF.

This clonotype is deemed medium-sized by its frequency. V is TRBV27 and J is TRBJ1-6; without DNA, the TCRdb call of TRBD1 cannot be checked. Per the germline V gene, CDR1 is MNHEY and CDR2 is SMNVEV (reference sequence). The CDR3 runs to 16 residues. The CDR3 sequence is CASSSPGQGLGSPLHF.

The J gene is TRBJ2-5, the V gene TRBV5-1; with no DNA, the TCRdb D assignment of TRBD2 cannot be verified. Germline V lookup: CDR1 SGHRS, CDR2 YFSETQ. There are 16 residues in the CDR3. This chain's CDR3 is CASSLAGASGRETQYF.

By frequency, this clonotype is medium-sized. This chain uses TRBV20-1 with TRBJ2-1; TCRdb returns TRBD1, unconfirmable since there is no DNA. There are 14 residues in the CDR3. Germline lookup yields CDR1 DFQATT and CDR2 SNEGSKA (reference sequence). This chain's CDR3 is CSAITGPYYNEQFF.

According to its frequency, this clonotype is medium-sized. The chain uses TRBV20-1 and TRBJ1-5. CDR3 length equals 12 residues. The germline gives CDR1 DFQATT, CDR2 SNEGSKA (reference sequence). The CDR3 sequence is CSAADRNQPQHF.

In terms of frequency, this clonotype is medium-sized (0.01 to 0.1%). The chain joins TRBV29-1 to TRBJ2-3; TCRdb outputs TRBD1, but without DNA this stays unchecked. Looked up from germline, CDR1 is SQVTM and CDR2 is ANQGSEA. The CDR3 has 11 residues. CDR3 loop: CSVDETASQYF.

This clonotype is labeled medium-sized based on frequency. The rearrangement joins TRBV20-1 to TRBJ2-1; TCRdb's D call of TRBD1 is untestable without DNA. Germline V gene data show CDR1 as DFQATT and CDR2 as SNEGSKA (reference sequence). CDR3 length equals 13 residues. The CDR3 spells CSARTGGSNEQFF.

Its frequency marks this clonotype as medium-sized. V usage is TRBV5-1 and J usage is TRBJ2-1; the D call from TCRdb, TRBD2, cannot be confirmed without DNA. CDR3 size: 16 residues. Germline CDR1 reads SGHRS; CDR2 reads YFSETQ. The CDR3 loop is CASSSFGDYSYNEQFF.

This clonotype is medium-sized by frequency. The genes are TRBV5-6 and TRBJ1-2; with no DNA, the TCRdb D assignment of TRBD1 cannot be verified. The CDR3 has 11 residues. Per germline, CDR1 SGHDT and CDR2 YYEEEE. CDR3 amino acids: CASSSRGGYTF.

Judged by frequency, this clonotype is large. The V gene is TRBV29-1, the J gene TRBJ1-2; the TCRdb D gene call, TRBD1, has no DNA to confirm it. This CDR3 has 13 residues. The germline gives CDR1 SQVTM, CDR2 ANQGSEA. The CDR3 sequence is CSVGTGANYGYTF.

This clonotype is medium-sized by frequency. This sequence joins TRBV20-1 and TRBJ1-1; there is no DNA to check the TCRdb D call of TRBD1. The CDR3 is 13 amino acids. Germline V gene sequence: CDR1 DFQATT, CDR2 SNEGSKA (reference sequence). This chain's CDR3 is CSAIGTANTEAFF.